Listed below are T cell receptor beta chains from one sample, sequenced in a study of vaccination effects on CD4 cells after COVID-19. These receptors have no known antigen. Profiling relied on immunoSEQ multiplex PCR, and the TCRdb table lists in-frame clones only, not all of them. The table lists tens of thousands of clones, about 69% of them singletons. The sequencing used CD4+ T cells from PBMCs cultured with a peptide pool, collected before COVID-19 vaccination. These receptors all stem from a human donor who had a prior SARS-CoV-2 infection. CDR3s include the opening cysteine and the closing phenylalanine or tryptophan. D genes are given only for firm matches. Some rows mark clone size as missing; the rest say once, few, many or name a class of expanded clone.

>-|TRBJ2-7|TRBV6-4|-
TGTGCCAGCAGTGACTCGAAAAACTACGAGCAGTACTTC
CASSDSKNYEQYF
>-|TRBJ2-7|TRBV6-5|TRBD1
TGTGCCAGCAGGCCTCCGGGACAGACCTACGAGCAGTACTTC
CASRPPGQTYEQYF
>-|TRBJ2-2|TRBV6-2/TRBV6-3|TRBD2
TGTGCCAGTAGCGGGAGAGGCACCGGGGAGCTGTTTTTT
CASSGRGTGELFF
>-|TRBJ2-3|TRBV19|TRBD2
TGTGCCAGTAGTATTCAAGGACTAGAGGGCACAGATACGCAGTATTTT
CASSIQGLEGTDTQYF
>-|TRBJ1-4|TRBV6-5|-
TGTGCCAGCAGTCACCCGATTGCAACTAATGAAAAACTGTTTTTT
CASSHPIATNEKLFF
>few|TRBJ1-4|TRBV7-9|-
TGTGCCAGCAGCTCCCTTGAGACGAATGAAAAACTGTTTTTT
CASSSLETNEKLFF
>few|TRBJ1-3|TRBV5-4|-
TGTGCCAGCAGCTTGAACACTGGAAACACCATATATTTT
CASSLNTGNTIYF
>few|TRBJ2-7|TRBV6-1|-
TGTGCCAGCAGTGAAGGTTGGGGCTACGAGCAGTACTTC
CASSEGWGYEQYF
>-|TRBJ1-1|TRBV6-5|-
TGTGCCAGCAGTTACTCCCTACTGATGAACACTGAAGCTTTCTTT
CASSYSLLMNTEAFF
>-|TRBJ2-7|TRBV5-6|-
TGTGCCAGCAGCCCCGACAGAACCTACGAGCAGTACTTC
CASSPDRTYEQYF
>few|TRBJ2-7|TRBV5-1|-
TGCGCCAGCAGCTCCTGGGGGCGCTCCTACGAGCAGTACTTC
CASSSWGRSYEQYF
>-|TRBJ2-5|TRBV4-2|TRBD2
TGTGCCAGCAGCCAGAAGCGGGGGACCAAAGAGACCCAGTACTTC
CASSQKRGTKETQYF
>-|TRBJ1-1|TRBV23-1|-
TGCGCCAGCAGTCAATCAGGCACCGGGATCCGGAACACTGAAGCTTTCTTT
CASSQSGTGIRNTEAFF
>-|TRBJ2-1|TRBV25-1|-
TGTGCCAGCAGAGGCGGGGGGACAGACAATGAGCAGTTCTTC
CASRGGGTDNEQFF
>once|TRBJ2-7|TRBV2|-
TGTGCCAGCAGTGGGATAGGACAGTTCACCTACGAGCAGTACTTC
CASSGIGQFTYEQYF
>-|TRBJ1-2|TRBV5-1|-
TGCGCCAGCAGCTTCTATGGGGACCCGGACTATGGCTACACCTTC
CASSFYGDPDYGYTF
>-|TRBJ1-2|TRBV19|TRBD1
TGTGCCAGTAGTGTGACAGGGTTTGAAGGCTACACCTTC
CASSVTGFEGYTF
>-|TRBJ2-1|TRBV7-9|TRBD1
TGTGCCAGCAGCTTAGCTGGGACAGCAATTGGGGAGCAGTTCTTC
CASSLAGTAIGEQFF
>few|TRBJ1-5|TRBV5-6|-
TGTGCCAGCAGCTTGGGGAGGGGATTGGGGCCCCAGCATTTT
CASSLGRGLGPQHF
>large|TRBJ2-1|TRBV5-4|-
TGTGCCAGCAGCTTGCGGGCTAACAATGAGCAGTTCTTC
CASSLRANNEQFF
>few|TRBJ2-2|TRBV4-2|-
TGTGCCAGCAGCGTCCCTAAAGGGGGGTCGGACACCGGGGAGCTGTTTTTT
CASSVPKGGSDTGELFF
>once|TRBJ1-5|TRBV19|TRBD1
TGTGCCAGTAGTATCCCCGGGACAGGCAATCAGCCCCAGCATTTT
CASSIPGTGNQPQHF
>-|TRBJ1-3|TRBV3-1/TRBV3-2|-
TGTGCCAGCAGCCAAAGAGCGGCCTTATCGGGAAACACCATATATTTT
CASSQRAALSGNTIYF
>once|TRBJ2-7|TRBV12-3/TRBV12-4|TRBD2
TGTGCCAGCAGTTCCGGGACTAACTACGAGCAGTACTTC
CASSSGTNYEQYF
>-|TRBJ2-1|TRBV5-1|-
TGCGCCAGCAGCTTCCCAATGGGGGGCAATGAGCAGTTCTTC
CASSFPMGGNEQFF
>-|TRBJ1-5|TRBV19|-
TGTGCCAGTAGTATAGATTTGCGCAGGGCGGAATATAGCAATCAGCCCCAGCATTTT
CASSIDLRRAEYSNQPQHF
>once|TRBJ2-1|TRBV5-4|-
TGTGCCAGCAGCTCGGGATGGCCCTACAATGAGCAGTTCTTC
CASSSGWPYNEQFF
>once|TRBJ1-2|TRBV5-1|-
TGCGCCAGCAGCCTACAGGGCAACTATGGCTACACCTTC
CASSLQGNYGYTF
>once|TRBJ1-3|TRBV12-3/TRBV12-4|-
TGTGCCAGCAGTTTAATAACGGGAAACACCATATATTTT
CASSLITGNTIYF
>few|TRBJ2-6|TRBV5-4|TRBD1
TGTGCCAGCACCCGGACAGGGAATTCTGGGGCCAACGTCCTGACTTTC
CASTRTGNSGANVLTF
>-|TRBJ2-7|TRBV6-5|-
TGTGCCAGCAGGCTTAATACAGGGTCCTACGAGCAGTACTTC
CASRLNTGSYEQYF
>-|TRBJ2-7|TRBV14|-
TGTGCCAGCAGCCAACAACGGGAGTCTTGGCGGGAGCAGTACTTC
CASSQQRESWREQYF
>hyperexpanded|TRBJ2-1|TRBV30|-
TGTGCCTGGAGTCGGGACACCAGCGCCTACAATGAGCAGTTCTTC
CAWSRDTSAYNEQFF
>-|TRBJ2-7|TRBV4-3|-
TGCGCCAGCAGCCAAGGTATCTCTGGTACCTACGAGCAGTACTTC
CASSQGISGTYEQYF
>-|TRBJ2-4|TRBV11-2|-
TGTGCCAGCAGCTTTTTTTCGGAAGAAAACATTCAGTACTTC
CASSFFSEENIQYF
>-|TRBJ1-2|TRBV18|-
TGTGCCAGCTCACCACGATTGGGTCAGATGAACTATGGCTACACCTTC
CASSPRLGQMNYGYTF
>few|TRBJ1-6|TRBV3-1/TRBV3-2|TRBD1
TGTGCCAGCAGCCAAGGGTCAGGACAGGGTCGGAATTCACCCCTCCACTTT
CASSQGSGQGRNSPLHF
>-|TRBJ2-7|TRBV23-1|-
TGCGCCAGCAGTCAATCTGCGGAGCAGTACTTC
CASSQSAEQYF
>-|TRBJ1-2|TRBV9|-
TGTGCCAGCAGCTCATCCGCAGTCGGGTCGAACTATGGCTACACCTTC
CASSSSAVGSNYGYTF
>-|TRBJ1-2|TRBV12-3/TRBV12-4|-
TGTGCCAGCAGTTTACTTCCAGATGGCTACACCTTC
CASSLLPDGYTF
>-|TRBJ1-2|TRBV9|-
TGTGCCAGCAGCGTAGATCCACTTTTAGGTGGCTACACCTTC
CASSVDPLLGGYTF
>few|TRBJ2-3|TRBV6-1|-
TGTGCCAGCAGTGAGTACACAGATACGCAGTATTTT
CASSEYTDTQYF
>-|TRBJ1-1|TRBV12-3/TRBV12-4|TRBD1
TGTGCCAGCAGTTTATCGGACAGGGCCGGGGCTTTCTTT
CASSLSDRAGAFF
>-|TRBJ1-6|TRBV6-1|-
TGTGCCAGCAGTGAGATACCCTCCTATAATTCACCCCTCCACTTT
CASSEIPSYNSPLHF
>-|TRBJ1-1|TRBV30|-
TGTGCCTGGAGTGTCAGCAAAGAAGCTTTCTTT
CAWSVSKEAFF
>-|TRBJ2-7|TRBV19|-
TGTGCCAGTAGTTCTCAGCGCCGGCGGACAGAGACTCGACCTTCCTACGAGCAGTACTTC
CASSSQRRRTETRPSYEQYF
>few|TRBJ1-2|TRBV6-5|TRBD1
TGTGCCAGCACCCTGGGACAGAACTATGGCTACACCTTC
CASTLGQNYGYTF
>few|TRBJ1-1|TRBV4-2|TRBD1
TGTGCCAGCAGCCTAGGGGGCGAAACCCCGAGTGCTTTCTTT
CASSLGGETPSAFF
>-|TRBJ2-4|TRBV4-3|-
TGCGCCAGCAGCCAAGAAATCGGTCTTCTAGGTTTGGGGGGCATTCAGTACTTC
CASSQEIGLLGLGGIQYF
>-|TRBJ2-5|TRBV5-1|TRBD1
TGCGCCAGCAGCTTGGGTGGGACAGGTGAAGAGACCCAGTACTTC
CASSLGGTGEETQYF
>-|TRBJ1-1|TRBV18|-
TGTGCCAGCTCACAGGGGTTCAACACTGAAGCTTTCTTT
CASSQGFNTEAFF
>-|TRBJ2-3|TRBV2|-
TGTGCCAGCAGGCGGACAGGGACTAACACAGATACGCAGTATTTT
CASRRTGTNTDTQYF
>-|TRBJ1-1|TRBV15|TRBD1
TGTGCCACCAGCAGGGGCGGGACAGCGAACACTGAAGCTTTCTTT
CATSRGGTANTEAFF
>-|TRBJ2-5|TRBV28|-
TGTGCCAGCAGCCCCGGGGCTAGTCCGAGAGAGACCCAGTACTTC
CASSPGASPRETQYF
>-|TRBJ1-6|TRBV4-3|-
TGCGCCAGCAGCCAGGGCTCAGGGGTTACCGGTAATTCACCCCTCCACTTT
CASSQGSGVTGNSPLHF
>few|TRBJ1-2|TRBV11-2|-
TGTGCCAGCAGCTTAACCCCGAGACGGTACACGGACACCTTC
CASSLTPRRYTDTF